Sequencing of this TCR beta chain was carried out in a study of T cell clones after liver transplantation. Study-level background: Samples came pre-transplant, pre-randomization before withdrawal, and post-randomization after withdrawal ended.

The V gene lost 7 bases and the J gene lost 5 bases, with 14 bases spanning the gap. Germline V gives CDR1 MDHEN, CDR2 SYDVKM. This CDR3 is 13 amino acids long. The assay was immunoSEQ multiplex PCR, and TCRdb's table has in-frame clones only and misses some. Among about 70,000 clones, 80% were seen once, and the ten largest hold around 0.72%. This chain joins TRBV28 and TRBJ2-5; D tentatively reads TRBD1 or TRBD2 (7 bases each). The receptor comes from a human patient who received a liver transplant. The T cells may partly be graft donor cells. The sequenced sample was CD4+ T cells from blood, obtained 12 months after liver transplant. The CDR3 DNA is TGTGCCAGCACAGGGGGGGTTAGGGAGACCCAGTACTTC. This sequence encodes CASTGGVRETQYF.